This is a list of T cell receptor beta chains from one sample in a study of T-cell memory formation after mild COVID-19. TCRdb used MiXCR to reprocess the 5' RACE reads, holding one entry per CDR3 protein. The sample carries around 200,000 distinct CDR3 sequences, about 21% recorded once. Specimen: PBMCs or a T cell subset sorted from them (not recorded which). These receptors were obtained from an adult woman who had mild COVID-19 (a few samples of this study predate the infection). Cell type and time point are not known. The CDR3 runs from the conserved cysteine through the conserved F or W. D genes are given only for firm matches. Clone size is shown for a subset of rows, as once, few, many or a class of expanded clone.

many	TRBJ2-1	TRBV5-1	TRBD1	TGCGCCAGCAGCACGTCATTGGGACAGGGGTTTGTCGGTGAGCAGTTCTTC	CASSTSLGQGFVGEQFF
-	TRBJ2-1	TRBV29-1	TRBD2	TGCAGCGTTGAAGGGGGTGTGCTAGCGGGAGTCTTCGGGGATGAGCAGTTCTTC	CSVEGGVLAGVFGDEQFF
-	TRBJ2-1	TRBV30	-	TGTGCCTGGAGTGAGGACGCGGTGGACACCGATGAGCAGTTCTTC	CAWSEDAVDTDEQFF
-	TRBJ1-6	TRBV7-6	TRBD1	TGTGCCAGCAGCACAAGGACAGGGCAGTATTCACCCCTCCACTTT	CASSTRTGQYSPLHF
many	TRBJ1-1	TRBV20-1	-	TGCAGTGCTAGAGAGGACAGACATGAAGCTTTCTTT	CSAREDRHEAFF
-	TRBJ1-1	TRBV7-9	-	TGTGCCAGCAGCTCCAACCGCGCTAGTACCAGGAGCGCTGAAGCTTTCTTT	CASSSNRASTRSAEAFF
few	TRBJ1-1	TRBV5-1	TRBD1	TGCGCCAGCAGCTTGGAAACCACAGGGGGGGAAATGAACACTGAAGCTTTCTTT	CASSLETTGGEMNTEAFF
-	TRBJ1-3	TRBV9	-	TGTGCCAGCAGCGTAGAAGGGATTTCTGGAAACACCATATATTTT	CASSVEGISGNTIYF
few	TRBJ2-3	TRBV7-6	-	TGTGCCAGCAGCTTAGACGACGTCGGCACAGATACGCAGTATTTT	CASSLDDVGTDTQYF
few	TRBJ1-4	TRBV9	TRBD1	TGTGCCAGCAGCGTAGAGGGACAGCCCGATGAAAAACTGTTTTTT	CASSVEGQPDEKLFF